This record concerns one T cell receptor (beta chain) sequence. Trimming left V 4 bases short and J 3 bases short, with 12 bases between. This CDR3 is built from 14 residues. The germline V gene has CDR1 SGHNT and CDR2 YYREEE (reference sequence). Stated time point: pre-sensitization, week 0. Treatment given: therapeutic diphenylcyclopropenone sensitization with weekly scalp DPC. TCRdb re-analysed the RACE reads in MiXCR, keeping a single row per CDR3 protein. The sample lists 60,000 or so distinct CDR3 sequences, roughly 10% occurring once. These data belong to a study of human T cells and chemical hapten exposure.

The chain employs TRBV5-4 and TRBJ2-3, with D possibly being TRBD1 (6 bases). The material sequenced was whole blood, taken in connection with sensitization to the hapten diphenylcyclopropenone (DPC). The source of this sequence is a man aged 35-49 years with alopecia areata. Some clones in this sample may be carry-over from other donors' samples. CDR3 amino acids: CASSGDIRTDTQYF. The CDR3 coding sequence is TGTGCCAGCAGCGGGGACATAAGAACAGATACGCAGTATTTT.